This T cell receptor (beta chain) was recorded in a study of cytomegalovirus exposure and HLA in healthy donors. Study results and caveats: The majority of TCR sequences were rare, yet some public TCRs appeared in many donors. Cytomegalovirus status was reportedly diagnosed by the classifier with high sensitivity and specificity.

Worth noting for this clone: Its antigen is still unknown.

The table came from immunoSEQ multiplex PCR; TCRdb's copy has only in-frame clones and leaves some out. This sample has 130,000 or so clones; roughly 89% occur once, and the top ten carry 1% to 1.5%. Material: PBMCs. The source is a woman between 18 and 29 years old in good health and CMV-seronegative.

CDR3 nucleotides: TGTGCCAGCAGACTAGACAGGGGCAAACCCTACGAGCAGTACTTC. This translates into CASRLDRGKPYEQYF. This sequence joins TRBV2 and TRBJ2-7; 8 bases line up with TRBD1. In germline, CDR1 is SNHLY, CDR2 FYNNEI. Trimming took 6 bases from V and 2 from J; bases not matched to a gene: 9. This CDR3 has 15 amino acids.